This T cell receptor (beta chain) is drawn from a study of shared clonotypes between healthy human individuals. Broader study findings: The generation probabilities recorded for non-shared clonotypes fell below those of clonotypes shared by all four donors.

In the case of this clone: Antigen: not known.

Genomic DNA from each subset was divided evenly over several immunoSEQ plates. Clones were read by immunoSEQ multiplex PCR, and TCRdb kept only the in-frame ones, dropping some. The sample shows nearly 1,000,000 clones, less than 85% of them seen only once. Germline V CDR1 and CDR2: SEHNR, FQNEAQ (reference sequence). The length of the CDR3 is 19 residues. J was trimmed by 0 bases and V by 0 bases; bases with no gene match: 7. All the donors were Caucasian adults who lived in Nashville, Tennessee. The genes are TRBV7-9 and TRBJ2-3, with 12 bases fitting TRBD2. This clonotype was sampled from a man younger than 35 in good health. The sequencing sample was made of memory CD4+ T cells sorted from blood. As to subset: CD45RA-negative fraction. The CDR3 DNA reads TGTGCCAGCAGCTTAGCCCCTAGGACTAGCGGGGCCAGCACAGATACGCAGTATTTT. It codes for CASSLAPRTSGASTDTQYF.